The next 24 T cell receptor beta chains were all read from a single sample in a study of T cell repertoires in cytomegalovirus infection. These receptors have no known antigen. TCRdb analysed the reads with MiXCR anew, one entry per CDR3 protein. The data contain about 700,000 distinct CDR3 sequences, around 31% of them singletons. The material sequenced was cultured PBMCs, taken from culture after CMV antigen stimulation. The receptors shown here come from a human donor in good health (CMV status not recorded). Some clones in this sample may be carry-over from other donors' samples.

The chain recombines TRBV7-9 with TRBJ2-7, with a possible D match to TRBD1 (6 bases). Germline-derived CDR1 and CDR2 are SEHNR and FQNEAQ (reference sequence). The CDR3 is made up of 14 amino acids. The germline V and J ends were trimmed by 0 bases and 4 bases, with 10 bases remaining between them. The CDR3 is CASSLAHRDYEQYF. Written as DNA, the CDR3 is TGTGCCAGCAGCTTAGCGCACAGGGATTACGAGCAGTACTTC.

There are a few counts of this clonotype. V and J are TRBV27 and TRBJ1-1; D is ambiguous. Trimming stripped 2 bases from V and 11 bases from J, with 9 bases between. This CDR3 has 11 residues. Germline V CDR1 and CDR2: MNHEY, SMNVEV (reference sequence). This chain's CDR3 is CASSLRAEAFF. DNA for the CDR3: TGTGCCAGCAGTTTAAGGGCGGAGGCTTTCTTT.

At least ten counts were recorded for this clonotype. The V and J genes are TRBV7-2 and TRBJ1-2, with D possibly TRBD1 on 5 matching bases. This CDR3 is built from 12 residues. The ends were cut back, 9 bases at V and 8 bases at J, with 16 bases in the middle. Germline CDR1 and CDR2: SGHTA and FQGNSA. DNA of the CDR3: TGTGCCAGTTCCTACCGTGGGGGAGGCTACACCTTC. This gives the protein CASSYRGGGYTF.

This clonotype was found a few times. The gene calls are TRBV7-8 and TRBJ1-2; D is ambiguous. V gave up 4 bases and J gave up 2 bases, with 8 bases separating them. Germline loops: CDR1 SGHVS, CDR2 FQNEAQ. The CDR3 consists of 13 residues. CDR3 DNA sequence: TGTGCCAGCAGCTCCCGATTCAACTATGGCTACACCTTC. Translation gives CASSSRFNYGYTF.

This clonotype was recorded at least ten times. The CDR3 DNA reads TGTGCCAGCAGCAAAGGTGGGGGCCGAACTGAAGCTTTCTTT. Its translation: CASSKGGGRTEAFF. The rearrangement joins TRBV7-2 to TRBJ1-1; D might be TRBD1 (6 bases). The germline V gene encodes CDR1 SGHTA and CDR2 FQGNSA. CDR3 length: 14 residues. Trimming cost V 5 bases and J 5 bases, with 15 bases left between them.

This chain joins TRBV3-1 and TRBJ2-5; no definite D call. Germline values: CDR1 LGHDT, CDR2 YNNKEL (reference sequence). CDR3 length: 14 amino acids. V was pared by 2 bases and J by 1 base, with 8 bases between. CDR3 protein: CASSQRTVQETQYF. The CDR3 DNA reads as TGTGCCAGCAGCCAAAGAACGGTCCAAGAGACCCAGTACTTC.

This clonotype was counted a few times. The V and J genes are TRBV7-2 and TRBJ2-5, with D perhaps TRBD1 (6 bases). Trimming left V 1 base short and J 5 bases short, with 14 bases between. Per the germline V gene, CDR1 is SGHTA and CDR2 is FQGNSA. The CDR3 consists of 15 residues. CDR3 bases: TGTGCCAGCAGCTTAGAAGGCGGACAGTGGGAGACCCAGTACTTC. This gives the protein CASSLEGGQWETQYF.

This clonotype was observed many times. The rearrangement uses TRBV7-2 and TRBJ2-1, with 10 nucleotides matching TRBD2. V was pared by 3 bases and J by 7 bases, with 9 bases of the junction left unmatched. Germline V gene lookup returns CDR1 SGHTA and CDR2 FQGNSA. This CDR3 is 16 amino acids long. The CDR3 reads CASSLMALAGENEQFF. The DNA for the CDR3 is TGTGCCAGCAGCTTGATGGCGCTAGCGGGAGAAAATGAGCAGTTCTTC.

This clonotype was counted ten times or more. The chain links TRBV6-5 to TRBJ1-1; no firm D call. The V gene's germline CDR1 is MNHEY and CDR2 SVGAGI. Between the trimmed V and J ends, which lost 6 bases and 5 bases, there was a span of 13 bases. The CDR3 is 13 residues long. The CDR3 DNA follows: TGTGCCAGCAGCCCGGGCCGGTGGACTGAAGCTTTCTTT. The encoded protein is CASSPGRWTEAFF.

This chain joins TRBV20-1 and TRBJ2-1; 7 bases are a match to TRBD2. Per germline, CDR1 DFQATT and CDR2 SNEGSKA (reference sequence). The CDR3 covers 14 residues. Trimming cost V 5 bases and J 3 bases; bases outside gene matches: 7. The CDR3 DNA reads as TGCAGTGCTTTAAAGCGGGGACTCTACAATGAGCAGTTCTTC. It yields the protein CSALKRGLYNEQFF.

The chain couples TRBV7-9 to TRBJ2-5, with TRBD2 identical over 8 bases. The CDR3 is 16 residues long. With 4 bases clipped from V and 5 bases from J, the junction kept 12 bases outside the gene matches. The germline V gene encodes CDR1 SEHNR and CDR2 FQNEAQ (reference sequence). CDR3 nucleotide sequence: TGTGCCAGCAGCTCCCGGCGGGCGGGGGGATTTGAGACCCAGTACTTC. This encodes CASSSRRAGGFETQYF.

This clonotype came up a few times. The chain links TRBV12-3 or TRBV12-4 to TRBJ1-4, with D possibly being TRBD1 (6 bases). The germline V and J ends were trimmed by 7 bases and 5 bases, with 11 bases remaining between them. This CDR3 comprises 13 residues. The CDR3 loop reads CASTSTGNEKLFF. The CDR3 bases are TGTGCCAGCACCTCAACAGGGAATGAAAAACTGTTTTTT.

The genes are TRBV29-1 and TRBJ2-5; possible D gene TRBD2, 6 bases. From germline, CDR1 is SQVTM and CDR2 ANQGSEA. V was shortened by 5 bases and J by 1 base, with 26 bases between the two germline ends. CDR3 size: 18 residues. Here the CDR3 reads CSVNFVSSPRGTQETQYF. For the CDR3, the DNA is TGCAGCGTTAACTTCGTTTCCAGCCCCCGCGGGACCCAAGAGACCCAGTACTTC.

The chain recombines TRBV5-1 with TRBJ1-5, with no clear D. Trimming removed 4 bases from V and 6 bases from J, with 11 bases in between. CDR1 and CDR2 (germline): SGHRS, YFSETQ. The CDR3 totals 13 residues. In DNA, the CDR3 is TGCGCCAGCAGCCCGAACATGGGTCAGCCCCAGCATTTT. Its translation is CASSPNMGQPQHF.

The chain combines TRBV5-4 with TRBJ2-7, with D perhaps matching TRBD2 (6 bases). The CDR3 consists of 15 residues. V lost 5 bases to trimming and J lost 3 bases, with 18 bases between them. CDR1 and CDR2 from the germline V gene are SGHNT and YYREEE (reference sequence). CDR3 sequence: CASSSAGGALYEQYF. The DNA of the CDR3 is TGTGCCAGCAGTTCCGCCGGGGGAGCGCTCTACGAGCAGTACTTC.

The chain has TRBV7-2 and TRBJ2-5; D may be TRBD2 (5 bases). Germline CDR1 is SGHTA and CDR2 is FQGNSA. Trimming pared 5 bases from V and 5 bases from J, leaving 12 bases between. The CDR3 covers 13 residues. This chain's CDR3 is CASSPGVVETQYF. The CDR3 bases are TGTGCCAGCAGCCCCGGGGTGGTGGAGACCCAGTACTTC.

This clonotype was counted only a few times. CDR3 in amino acids: CASSRIGLAGDAEQFF. In DNA, the CDR3 is TGTGCCAGCAGCCGAATCGGACTAGCGGGAGATGCGGAGCAGTTCTTC. The chain uses TRBV27 and TRBJ2-1, with 13 positions matching TRBD2. The junction had 12 bases not matched to a gene; V was cut back by 6 bases and J by 10 bases. The CDR3 runs 16 residues. Germline V CDR1 and CDR2: MNHEY, SMNVEV (reference sequence).

The V gene is TRBV11-2, the J gene TRBJ2-7; TRBD2 aligns across 11 bases. The trim removed 4 bases at V and 6 bases at J, leaving 14 bases unmatched. This CDR3 has 17 amino acids. Germline CDR1 and CDR2: SGHAT and FQNNGV. The CDR3 region has the DNA TGTGCCAGCAGCTCGTTTTTTCTAGCGGGAGGCCCTAGCGAGCAGTACTTC. Encoded protein: CASSSFFLAGGPSEQYF. Full variable domain (missing parts from reference TRBV11-2 and TRBJ2-7): EAGVAQSPRYKIIEKRQSVAFWCNPISGHATLYWYQQILGQGPKLLIQFQNNGVVDDSQLPKDRFSAERLKGVDSTLKIQPAKLEDSAVYLCASSSFFLAGGPSEQYFGPGTRLTVT.

In its sample, this clonotype was seen a few times. The gene calls are TRBV5-1 and TRBJ1-1; a weak D match, TRBD1 (5 bases). Germline V gives CDR1 SGHRS, CDR2 YFSETQ. Deletions cut 3 bases from V and 0 bases from J, with 12 bases between. This CDR3 has 15 residues. The CDR3 here is CASSSGGHMNTEAFF. The CDR3 bases are TGCGCCAGCAGCTCGGGAGGACACATGAACACTGAAGCTTTCTTT.

This rearrangement joins TRBV6-2 or TRBV6-3 to TRBJ2-3; a weak D match, TRBD2 (5 bases). V dropped 6 bases and J dropped 10 bases, with 29 bases sitting between them. The V gene's germline CDR1 is MNHEY and CDR2 SVGEGT. The CDR3 runs 17 residues. The CDR3 loop is CASSPKDSRNFVFAQYF. In DNA form, the CDR3 reads TGTGCCAGCAGCCCAAAGGACTCGCGAAACTTCGTCTTTGCGCAGTATTTT.

The gene calls are TRBV7-9 and TRBJ1-1; D is ambiguous. This CDR3 has 13 amino acids. V lost 6 bases to trimming and J lost 1 base, with 9 bases between them. CDR1 and CDR2 (germline): SEHNR, FQNEAQ (reference sequence). The CDR3 DNA reads as TGTGCCAGCAGTGGAGCAGGGAACACTGAAGCTTTCTTT. As protein: CASSGAGNTEAFF.

The gene calls are TRBV18 and TRBJ1-1; no clear D. V gave up 2 bases and J gave up 1 base, with 14 bases separating them. Germline lookup yields CDR1 KGHSH and CDR2 LQKENI. The CDR3 totals 16 residues. The CDR3 region is CASSPWGRDANTEAFF. The CDR3, as DNA: TGTGCCAGCTCACCATGGGGAAGGGATGCGAACACTGAAGCTTTCTTT.

This clonotype was counted ten times or more. V gene TRBV6-6 combines with J gene TRBJ2-7; a weak D match, TRBD1 (5 bases). Germline V lookup: CDR1 MNHNY, CDR2 SVGAGI (reference sequence). Deletions cut 8 bases from V and 3 bases from J, with 8 bases between. The CDR3 has 11 residues. The CDR3 protein is CASGDSYEQYF. CDR3 in DNA: TGTGCCAGCGGCGACAGCTACGAGCAGTACTTC.

This chain joins TRBV2 and TRBJ1-1; perhaps TRBD1 as D (5 bases). Between the trimmed V and J ends, which lost 11 bases and 0 bases, there was a span of 13 bases. Germline values: CDR1 SNHLY, CDR2 FYNNEI. The CDR3 runs to 13 residues. The CDR3 loop is CAEIGALNTEAFF. The CDR3 DNA reads as TGTGCCGAGATAGGGGCCTTGAACACTGAAGCTTTCTTT. The whole variable domain, filled in from reference TRBV2 and TRBJ1-1, reads EPEVTQTPSHQVTQMGQEVILRCVPISNHLYFYWYRQILGQKVEFLVSFYNNEISEKSEIFDDQFSVERPDGSNFTLKIRSTKLEDSAMYFCAEIGALNTEAFFGQGTRLTVV.